This T cell receptor beta chain was captured in a study of blood T cell repertoires in COVID-19. Looking at the study overall: Acute and convalescent COVID-19 samples came from the United States, Italy and Spain. From T cells, B-cell-depleted T cells, or PBMCs came the material, which was cDNA or gDNA.

Per the authors' pipeline: For nucleated cells, counts were estimated from reference gene primer amplification. TCRdb's copy holds only in-frame clones and misses some; the assay was immunoSEQ multiplex PCR. V, J and clone size reflect that table, while D and trimming were determined from the DNA. The sample shows about 140,000 clones, around nine tenths of them seen only once. The CDR3 contains 15 residues. Germline-derived CDR1 and CDR2 are LNHDA and SQIVND (reference sequence). J gave up 7 bases and V 6 bases, and 9 bases lay outside the gene matches. The sequenced material came from peripheral blood. The chain employs TRBV19 and TRBJ2-2; 9 nucleotides agree with TRBD1. The clonotype comes from a man in his forties or fifties with active or convalescent COVID-19. The DNA for the CDR3 is TGTGCCAGTAGCCCCGGGACAGGGCTAGTCGGGGAGCTGTTTTTT. It translates to CASSPGTGLVGELFF. Combining the CDR3 with reference TRBV19 and TRBJ2-2 gives the whole variable domain DGGITQSPKYLFRKEGQNVTLSCEQNLNHDAMYWYRQDPGQGLRLIYYSQIVNDFQKGDIAEGYSVSREKKESFPLTVTSAQKNPTAFYLCASSPGTGLVGELFFGEGSRLTVL.